This record looks at one TCR beta chain sequence and its context. Its antigen remains unidentified. This entry belongs to a study of shared clonotypes between healthy human individuals. Study context: Donors had three CD4 naive, three CD4 memory, two CD8 naive and one CD8 memory plate apiece.

Overall study findings and caveats: Some clonotypes were shared by all four sorted-subset donors, while others were not shared. The non-shared ones had lower generation probabilities than the shared ones.

Profiled with immunoSEQ multiplex PCR; TCRdb holds only in-frame clones, not every one. The sample yields more than 2 million clones, nearly 97% seen once. The donors were adults (healthy and HIV-negative) with no recent acute infections or vaccinations. CD4+ cell separation produced CD45RA+ naive and CD45RA-negative memory subsets. This clonotype was sampled from a man in his late teens or twenties in good health. Sample: naive CD4+ T cells sorted from blood. Subset here: CD45RA+ positively selected.

The CDR3 sequence is CASSDLRGMSSTDTQYF. In DNA, the CDR3 is TGTGCCAGCAGTGATTTACGTGGGATGTCTAGCACAGATACGCAGTATTTT. The chain recombines TRBV2 with TRBJ2-3, with unresolved D. The CDR3 contains 17 residues. The germline V gene has CDR1 SNHLY and CDR2 FYNNEI. V lost 3 bases to trimming and J lost 0 bases, with 16 bases between them.